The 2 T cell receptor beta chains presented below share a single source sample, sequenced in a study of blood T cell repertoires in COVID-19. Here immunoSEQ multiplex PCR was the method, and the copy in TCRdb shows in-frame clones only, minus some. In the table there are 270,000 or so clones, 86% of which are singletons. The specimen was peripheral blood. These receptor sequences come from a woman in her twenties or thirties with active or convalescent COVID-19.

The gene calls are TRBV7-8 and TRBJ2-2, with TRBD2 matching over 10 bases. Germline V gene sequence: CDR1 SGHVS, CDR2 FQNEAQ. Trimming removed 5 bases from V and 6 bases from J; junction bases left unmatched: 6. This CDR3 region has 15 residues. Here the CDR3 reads CASSPSGLAAGELFF. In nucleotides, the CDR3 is TGTGCCAGCAGCCCTTCCGGACTAGCGGCCGGGGAGCTGTTTTTT.

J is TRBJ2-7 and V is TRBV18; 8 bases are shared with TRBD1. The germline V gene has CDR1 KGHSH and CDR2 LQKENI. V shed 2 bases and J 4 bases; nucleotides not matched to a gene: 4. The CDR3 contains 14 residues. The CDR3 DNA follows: TGTGCCAGCTCACCAGTGGGACAGGTTTACGAGCAGTACTTC. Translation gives CASSPVGQVYEQYF.